This T cell receptor beta chain emerged from a study of blood T cell repertoires in COVID-19. Study-wide context: Whether acute or convalescent, the COVID-19 samples came from the United States, Italy and Spain. T cells, B-cell-depleted T cells, or PBMCs supplied cDNA or gDNA.

Sequencing was performed with immunoSEQ multiplex PCR; in TCRdb, only in-frame clones are kept and a portion is missing. The table lists 75,000 or so clones, 70% to 90% of them singletons. The ends lost 1 base at V and 4 bases at J; junction bases unmatched: 5. The CDR3 sequence is 16 residues long. The germline V gene encodes CDR1 SEHNR and CDR2 FQNEAQ (reference sequence). The TCR sequence derives from a woman older than 75 with acute or convalescent COVID-19. This chain links TRBV7-9 with TRBJ2-2; 8 nucleotides align to TRBD1. The sequenced sample consisted of peripheral blood. This chain's CDR3 is CASSLGHRGVTGELFF. The CDR3 DNA reads as TGTGCCAGCAGCTTAGGGCACAGGGGGGTCACCGGGGAGCTGTTTTTT.